The sequence of this T cell receptor beta chain was determined in a study of cytomegalovirus exposure and HLA in healthy donors. For the study at large: One earlier analysis, a look at 150 million to 200 million T cells, found roughly 110 million unique TCR beta sequences. Clustering assigned 70% to 85% of the roughly 380 genotyped donors to the Caucasian-associated ancestry cluster.

Study-wide findings and caveats: Compared with the approximately 680-donor mean, an Asian-associated ancestry cluster reportedly had fewer N-insertions, according to a later analysis. A later examination showed that TCR association rates differed by HLA locus, with DRB1 most and HLA-C fewest.

With respect to this clone: Its antigen is unidentified.

V lost 4 bases, J lost 10 bases, and 14 bases lay in between. CDR1 and CDR2 from the germline V gene are SGHDN and FVKESK. CDR3 size: 13 residues. The PCR had 60 Vbeta and 13 Jbeta primers. Sequencing was performed with immunoSEQ multiplex PCR; in TCRdb, only in-frame clones are kept and a portion is missing. The data show about 100,000 clones, around 80% seen once. The TCR sequence derives from a man aged 25-45 years in good health and CMV-seronegative. Sequences were obtained from PBMCs. The V gene is TRBV14, the J gene TRBJ2-1, with D perhaps TRBD1 (5 bases). CDR3 DNA: TGTGCCAGCAGCCGGTTATCAGGGTGGGAGCAGTTCTTC. Protein: CASSRLSGWEQFF.